This T cell receptor beta chain originates from a study of blood T cell repertoires in COVID-19 (TCRdb year 2020). For the study in its entirety: Collaborator samples came from the United States, Italy and Spain and covered acute and convalescent phases of COVID-19. The samples were drawn from the first 160 participants of the ongoing ImmuneRACE study and from 1,254 subjects provided by 6 global collaborators. Sample metadata almost always included a de-identified subject ID, COVID-19 status, age in years and sex. The material from the prospective study consisted of cDNA or gDNA derived from T cells, B-cell-depleted T cells, or PBMCs. Deeply sampled blood TCRbeta repertoires from subjects exposed to, actively infected with, or recovered from COVID-19 were included in the dataset. Where available, HLA class I and class II types were taken from metadata supplied by the sample provider and were not determined by assay-based typing. The repertoires were released in a freely available public database intended as a resource for research on the immune response to SARS-CoV-2. Results and caveats for the whole study, not just this receptor: The quantity of clinical and demographic metadata differed by source and by participant and was supplied without curation.

The immunoSEQ Assay, a bias-controlled multiplex PCR, was used to amplify TCRbeta CDR3 regions from genomic DNA. Per the original workflow: Nucleated cell counts per sample were estimated from amplification of reference gene primers within the assay. To quantify the absolute abundance of each unique TCRbeta CDR3 rearrangement, sequence reads were collapsed and filtered. For each sample, productive Simpson clonality was calculated as the square root of Simpson's diversity index across productive rearrangements. TCRdb provides this immuneACCESS table in a form limited to in-frame rearrangements. Some clones are lacking; in checked studies, under half of them reflect an unresolved V gene, and why the rest are absent is not known. The V and J calls and clone size are taken from that table; D and trimming were inferred from the DNA. Across this sample there are about 330,000 clones, with 92% seen only once. Of the sample, around a sixth is held by the ten largest clones.

As regards this clone: It has no known antigen specificity. No quality values exist for individual bases; no much larger clone is one base distant.

Enrolling through a virtual design, the prospective study's participants ranged in age from roughly 18 to 89 years and lived across 24 United States geographic areas. In the prospective study, cohorts were assigned on the basis of participant-reported clinical history obtained from a screening survey and a study questionnaire. For ImmuneRACE Cohort 3, a participant was defined as recovered based on two consecutive negative NP/OP PCR tests, clearance by a healthcare professional, or resolution of symptoms. In the prospective study, whole blood, serum and a nasopharyngeal or oropharyngeal swab were collected from each participant by mobile phlebotomists. Participants in the prospective study had the option to provide additional blood draws and questionnaires over an approximately 2-month period. Blood samples from the prospective study were shipped frozen or at room temperature prior to DNA extraction.

Its CDR3 holds 14 amino acids, cysteine through phenylalanine. Only CDR3 DNA is held: 42 bases, read in frame from base 1. V has 5 bases trimmed and J has 4 bases trimmed; junction bases matching no gene number 5. CDR1 is given as SEHNR and CDR2 as FQNEAQ, both from the germline V gene (reference sequence). Sequenced sample: PBMCs or T cells enriched from blood (not recorded which). The receptor chain draws on TRBV7-9 and TRBJ1-3; 7 bases in between match TRBD1. This TCR derives from a woman in her 30s who had recovered from COVID-19. Read as DNA, the sequence is TGTGCCAGCAGCCTCCCGGGACAGGGAAACACCATATATTTT. Translated, this gives CASSLPGQGNTIYF. When the CDR3 is completed using the reference TRBV7-9 and TRBJ1-3 genes on either side, the full variable domain is DTGVSQNPRHKITKRGQNVTFRCDPISEHNRLYWYRQTLGQGPEFLTYFQNEAQLEKSRLLSDRFSAERPKGSFSTLEIQRTEQGDSAMYLCASSLPGQGNTIYFGEGSWLTVV.